The following is a T cell receptor (beta chain) sequence with its context. What this receptor recognizes is not known. Base qualities are not at hand, and no much larger clone is one base apart. The data stem from a study of T cell responses to AZD1222 COVID-19 vaccine (dated by TCRdb to about 2021). Turning to the overall study: A total of just over 230 trial participants underwent TCR sequencing, of whom under 220 had received two doses of AZD1222 and roughly 26 had received two doses of the MenACWY control vaccine. Trial participants were enrolled by age into subgroups of 18-55, 56-69 and 70-plus years, and around 150, 28 and 57 TCR-sequenced participants, respectively, were included in these subgroups.

Read against the paper, the sample's time point label means: about 28 days (+/-7) after the second vaccine dose. Because spike-specific TCR depth and breadth did not differ between the two schedules, AZD1222 recipients who got a second dose at roughly 4 weeks were pooled with those who got a second dose at roughly 12 weeks. Vaccinee samples were obtained from the UK trials COV001 and COV002, which included a single-blind randomized controlled phase 2/3 trial of AZD1222 (ChAdOx1 nCoV-19) in healthy adults. For TCRbeta chain sequencing, PBMC samples were collected from trial participants at day 0 and at day 28 after the second dose. The germline V gene yields ENHRY for CDR1 and SYGVKD for CDR2. From cysteine to phenylalanine, the CDR3 is 11 amino acids long. CDR3 DNA only is kept here, 33 bases in frame from base 1. The CDR3 regions of human TCRbeta chains were subjected to immunosequencing. Under the source paper's analysis protocol: TCRs in the repertoires were matched against a reference library of SARS-CoV-2-specific TCRs that had been generated with the MIRA antigen-specificity platform. Breadth was defined as the fraction of unique TCRs that were SARS-CoV-2-associated, and depth was defined as the fraction of total T cells that were SARS-CoV-2-associated. Using the MIRA data, each spike-specific TCR was mapped to the spike region that the TCR reacts to and placed in a CD4 or CD8 class. Log10-transformed breadth and depth values were compared by one-way ANOVA with Sidak's multiple comparisons tests. As stored in TCRdb, this immuneACCESS dataset retains in-frame rearrangements with V and J assigned. A fraction of the clones does not appear; measured against another copy, unresolved V genes explain less than half of the discrepancy, and the remainder lacks a known reason. The D gene and trimming were derived from the DNA, and the V and J assignments and clone size from that table. For this sample the table gives about 150,000 clones, of which roughly 90% were detected only once. Approximately 3.3% of the sample lies in the top ten.

Overall study outcomes, separate from this receptor: No day 14 peak-response samples were available, so repertoires were characterized only after the peak T cell response. CD4 TCRs associated with the vaccine covered the entire spike protein, and the dominant responses were in regions 160-218 and 743-854. Participants were mostly white British and included more females than males, and it was suggested by the authors that clonal diversity may have been underestimated. Conclusions about previously exposed vaccinees are limited, since just 6 or 7 AZD1222 recipients were seropositive for SARS-CoV-2 at baseline. Spike-specific TCR breadth and depth rose significantly after two AZD1222 doses compared with day 0 and with MenACWY recipients. In the small 56-69-year group, the increase in depth fell short of significance, most likely because of low power. Reportedly, close to half of the unique spike-specific TCRs recognized epitopes lying outside the regions that are mutated in the B.1.351 and B.1.1.7 variants.

This TCR was recovered from an adult who received the AZD1222 COVID-19 vaccine. The V gene is TRBV10-3 and the J gene is TRBJ1-2, with an unclear D gene assignment. The sample here was peripheral blood, taken 28 days after the second AZD1222 dose. The DNA is as follows: TGTGCAATGGCGGGAGGCTATGGCTACACCTTC. This is translated as CAMAGGYGYTF.